This TCR beta chain came from a study of OX40 agonist ivuxolimab in advanced cancers. Sequencing was performed with immunoSEQ multiplex PCR; in TCRdb, only in-frame clones are kept and a portion is missing. Here the sample spans 45,000 to 55,000 clones, 88% being singletons. The CDR3 is 14 amino acids. Trimming took off 3 bases at V and 3 bases at J, with 12 bases between the two ends. Germline-derived CDR1 and CDR2 are MDHEN and SYDVKM. The receptor's source is an adult with an advanced solid tumor such as melanoma, head and neck, liver or kidney cancer. V gene TRBV28 combines with J gene TRBJ2-7; the D is unclear. Sequenced here: CD4+ or CD8+ T cells sorted from blood, sampled in a trial of the OX40 agonist ivuxolimab. The CDR3 sequence is CASSLGFAIYEQYF. CDR3 in DNA: TGTGCCAGCAGTTTGGGATTCGCAATCTACGAGCAGTACTTC.